Below, 23 T cell receptor beta chains from the same sample are listed, as sequenced in a study of blood T cell repertoires in COVID-19 (dated by TCRdb to 2020 to 2022). Library generation was performed with the immunoSEQ multiplex PCR assay. In its TCRdb copy, this immuneACCESS table keeps in-frame sequences only and misses some clones. Where compared with another copy, unresolved V genes explain less than half of these, and the others have no known cause. The sample table lists about 61,000 clones, approximately 87% of them with a count of one. 3.5% to 5% of the sample goes to the ten largest clones. Sequenced input: peripheral blood. All receptors come from a human donor in a cohort sampled during active COVID-19.

This CDR3 is CAWSKYSNQYF. The CDR3 bases are TGTGCCTGGAGTAAGTATAGCAATCAGTACTTC. The gene calls are TRBV30 and TRBJ2-7, with unresolved D. CDR3 length: 11 residues. Germline V gene lookup returns CDR1 GTSNPN and CDR2 SVGIG (reference sequence). V was pared by 2 bases and J by 10 bases, with 12 bases between. The full variable domain, completed using reference TRBV30 and TRBJ2-7, is SQTIHQWPATLVQPVGSPLSLECTVEGTSNPNLYWYRQAAGRGLQLLFYSVGIGQISSEVPQNLSASRPQDRQFILSSKKLLLSDSGFYLCAWSKYSNQYFGPGTRLTVT.

V usage is TRBV18 and J usage is TRBJ1-5; 9 nucleotides align to TRBD1. The V and J ends lost 6 bases and 11 bases, in that order; junction bases with no gene match: 14. The CDR3 is 15 amino acids. The germline gives CDR1 KGHSH, CDR2 LQKENI. CDR3 DNA: TGTGCCAGCTCTCAATACGTTGGACAGGGGTTGTCCCAGCATTTT. This translates into CASSQYVGQGLSQHF.

This rearrangement joins TRBV25-1 to TRBJ2-2; D not resolved. Germline assignment: CDR1 MGHDK and CDR2 SYGVNS. The V gene lost 4 bases and the J gene lost 1 base, with 10 bases spanning the gap. This CDR3 is 15 amino acids long. CDR3 nucleotide sequence: TGTGCCAGCAGTGTAGAGGCAGTGAACACCGGGGAGCTGTTTTTT. It is translated as CASSVEAVNTGELFF.

This clone was detected once. This chain connects TRBV6-5 to TRBJ2-7, with TRBD1 as a possible D gene (5 bases). Germline V gives CDR1 MNHEY, CDR2 SVGAGI. V lost 2 bases and J lost 3, with 11 bases in between. This CDR3 is 14 amino acids long. The CDR3 loop reads CASSYQDTHYEQYF. The DNA of the CDR3 is TGTGCCAGCAGTTACCAGGACACCCACTACGAGCAGTACTTC.

The chain combines TRBV29-1 with TRBJ2-2, with TRBD1 matching over 10 bases. Germline V gene sequence: CDR1 SQVTM, CDR2 ANQGSEA. Trimming cost V 5 bases and J 6 bases; bases outside gene matches: 9. This CDR3 is built from 15 residues. The CDR3 DNA is TGCAGCGTTTTATGGGACAGGGGATTCCCCGGGGAGCTGTTTTTT. Protein sequence: CSVLWDRGFPGELFF.

The chain uses TRBV19 and TRBJ2-7; 8 bases map to TRBD2. Trimming took 3 bases from V and 4 from J; bases not matched to a gene: 5. This CDR3 spans 14 amino acids. CDR1 is LNHDA and CDR2 is SQIVND in the germline V gene (reference sequence). CDR3 sequence: CASSITSGGYEQYF. The CDR3 bases are TGTGCCAGTAGTATCACTAGCGGTGGGTACGAGCAGTACTTC.

V usage is TRBV7-9 and J usage is TRBJ1-3; D might be TRBD1 (6 bases). CDR3 size: 17 residues. V lost 3 bases, J lost 2 bases, and 17 bases lay in between. Per the germline V gene, CDR1 is SEHNR and CDR2 is FQNEAQ (reference sequence). CDR3 coding DNA: TGTGCCAGCAGCTTCCCTCCGCGCAGGGGAACTGGAAACACCATATATTTT. The encoded protein is CASSFPPRRGTGNTIYF.

This chain links TRBV14 with TRBJ2-7; TRBD2 matches at 11 bases. V was clipped by 3 bases and J by 2 bases; unmatched bases: 3. The germline V gene encodes CDR1 SGHDN and CDR2 FVKESK. The CDR3 sequence is 15 residues long. CDR3 protein: CASSHISGRAYEQYF. DNA for the CDR3: TGTGCCAGCAGCCACATTAGCGGGAGGGCCTACGAGCAGTACTTC.

The V call is TRBV11-2, the J call TRBJ1-2; D is undetermined. Trimming took 2 bases from V and 5 from J, leaving 6 bases between them. The CDR3 is 12 residues long. Looked up from germline, CDR1 is SGHAT and CDR2 is FQNNGV. The CDR3 region has the DNA TGTGCCAGCAGCTTAAGGGAGTATGGCTACACCTTC. Encoded protein: CASSLREYGYTF.

The J gene is TRBJ1-4, the V gene TRBV5-1; D is ambiguous. This CDR3 has 14 amino acids. Trimming cost V 1 base and J 8 bases, with 12 bases left between them. Germline V lookup: CDR1 SGHRS, CDR2 YFSETQ. The CDR3 loop reads CASSLNSRSEKLFF. CDR3 nucleotide sequence: TGCGCCAGCAGCTTGAACAGTCGAAGCGAAAAACTGTTTTTT.

The DNA of the CDR3 is TGTGCCAGCAGTGAAGCGTCACTAGCGGGGGGGCTCGATGAGCAGTTCTTC. It is translated as CASSEASLAGGLDEQFF. The V call is TRBV2, the J call TRBJ2-1, with 13 nucleotides matching TRBD2. Germline V gives CDR1 SNHLY, CDR2 FYNNEI. With V trimmed by 0 bases and J by 8 bases, 7 bases remained unmatched. CDR3 length: 17 amino acids.

This clone showed up just a few times. This rearrangement joins TRBV19 to TRBJ2-7; 9 nucleotides line up with TRBD2. Losses at the gene ends were 9 bases for V and 6 bases for J; bases not matched to a gene: 12. This CDR3 has 14 amino acids. Looked up from germline, CDR1 is LNHDA and CDR2 is SQIVND (reference sequence). The CDR3 reads CASDSGSKFSEQYF. The CDR3 DNA reads TGTGCCAGCGATAGCGGGAGTAAATTTTCCGAGCAGTACTTC.

The V and J genes are TRBV28 and TRBJ2-5, with unresolved D. This CDR3 is 12 amino acids long. Trimming removed 2 bases at V and 5 bases at J, with 6 bases between. Germline CDR1 MDHEN, CDR2 SYDVKM. The CDR3 region is CASSLRWETQYF. CDR3 DNA: TGTGCCAGCAGTTTACGGTGGGAGACCCAGTACTTC. Full variable domain (rest looked up from reference TRBV28 and TRBJ2-5): DVKVTQSSRYLVKRTGEKVFLECVQDMDHENMFWYRQDPGLGLRLIYFSYDVKMKEKGDIPEGYSVSREKKERFSLILESASTNQTSMYLCASSLRWETQYFGPGTRLLVL.

In this sample, this clone turned up a few times. The V call is TRBV27, the J call TRBJ2-7; no definite D call. Germline CDR1 reads MNHEY; CDR2 reads SMNVEV (reference sequence). The CDR3 contains 15 residues. The V end lost 2 bases, the J end lost 2 bases, and 13 bases lay between the germline ends. As DNA, the CDR3 is TGTGCCAGCAGTTTAGGATGGGCAGATACCTACGAGCAGTACTTC. This translates into CASSLGWADTYEQYF.

CDR3 DNA sequence: TGTGCCAGCAGTTTTAGCACCGGGGAGCTGTTTTTT. This sequence encodes CASSFSTGELFF. The chain recombines TRBV6-2 or TRBV6-3 with TRBJ2-2; D gene unclear. Looked up from germline, CDR1 is MNHEY and CDR2 is SVGEGT. V was pared by 4 bases and J by 4 bases, with 4 bases between. The CDR3 has 12 amino acids.

The rearrangement joins TRBV6-4 to TRBJ1-2; 8 bases are shared with TRBD1. The CDR3 extends over 14 amino acids. V lost 6 bases, J lost 7 bases, and 10 bases stayed unmatched. Germline CDR1 reads MRHNA; CDR2 reads SNTAGT. In nucleotides, the CDR3 is TGTGCCAGCAGGTTGGACAGGGCCTCGGGTGGCTACACCTTC. This codes for CASRLDRASGGYTF.

The chain links TRBV13 to TRBJ2-5; 10 nucleotides line up with TRBD1. Germline CDR1 PRHDT, CDR2 FYEKMQ (reference sequence). The CDR3 spans 15 residues. The junction had 1 base not matched to a gene; V was cut back by 0 bases and J by 3 bases. CDR3 region: CASSLGGTGEETQYF. The CDR3 DNA follows: TGTGCCAGCAGCTTAGGCGGGACAGGGGAAGAGACCCAGTACTTC.

The chain carries TRBV4-3 and TRBJ2-1; TRBD2 matches at 7 bases. CDR1 LGHNA and CDR2 YSLEER come from the germline V gene. The J segment lost 9 bases and the V segment lost 0 bases, leaving 8 bases of the junction unmatched. The CDR3 is 15 amino acids. The CDR3 loop is CASSQDAGELVEQFF. The CDR3 DNA sequence: TGCGCCAGCAGCCAAGACGCGGGGGAGTTAGTTGAGCAGTTCTTC.

The J gene is TRBJ2-3, the V gene TRBV24-1, with a possible D match to TRBD1 (6 bases). V shed 3 bases and J shed 2 bases, with 11 bases lying between them. The CDR3 runs to 15 residues. Germline V lookup: CDR1 KGHDR, CDR2 SFDVKD. This chain's CDR3 is CATSDVSGVTDTQYF. CDR3 in DNA: TGTGCCACCAGTGATGTCTCAGGGGTCACAGATACGCAGTATTTT.

The chain carries TRBV4-3 and TRBJ2-3; unclear D gene. Germline CDR1 is LGHNA and CDR2 is YSLEER. CDR3 length equals 11 residues. Trimming cost V 3 bases and J 11 bases, with 9 bases left between them. CDR3 sequence reads: CASSQASLQYF. DNA of the CDR3: TGCGCCAGCAGCCAGGCTTCTCTGCAGTATTTT.

The CDR3 is CASRASGRNTEAFF. The CDR3 DNA is TGTGCCAGCAGGGCCTCCGGGAGGAACACTGAAGCTTTCTTT. The chain has TRBV14 and TRBJ1-1; D gene uncertain. CDR1 and CDR2 (germline): SGHDN, FVKESK. CDR3 length equals 14 residues. Trimming stripped 6 bases from V and 1 base from J, with 12 bases between. Full variable domain (missing parts from reference TRBV14 and TRBJ1-1): EAGVTQFPSHSVIEKGQTVTLRCDPISGHDNLYWYRRVMGKEIKFLLHFVKESKQDESGMPNNRFLAERTGGTYSTLKVQPAELEDSGVYFCASRASGRNTEAFFGQGTRLTVV.

The chain carries TRBV29-1 and TRBJ2-7; 9 nucleotides agree with TRBD1. CDR1 and CDR2 from the germline V gene are SQVTM and ANQGSEA. V gave up 7 bases and J gave up 4 bases; unmatched junction bases: 11. This CDR3 has 14 amino acids. The CDR3 sequence is CSAVLGDRVYEQYF. The DNA for the CDR3 is TGCAGCGCAGTATTAGGGGACAGGGTGTACGAGCAGTACTTC.

This clone came up once. J is TRBJ1-3 and V is TRBV19, with a possible D match to TRBD1 (5 bases). The CDR3 length is 20 residues. The V and J ends lost 5 bases and 3 bases respectively, with 29 bases between them. CDR1 and CDR2 from the germline V gene are LNHDA and SQIVND (reference sequence). Written as DNA, the CDR3 is TGTGCCAGTAGTTACCCCGGAGGGACGCGTTCCCAATTGAGTGGAAACACCATATATTTT. This codes for CASSYPGGTRSQLSGNTIYF.